The sequence of this TCR beta chain was determined in a study of T cell responses to AZD1222 COVID-19 vaccine. Study outcomes and limitations: Clonal diversity may have been underestimated, and the donors were mostly white British, with more females than males. Repertoires were sampled only after the peak T cell response. Targeting of unmutated variant regions was reportedly seen in nearly half of spike-specific TCRs.

CDR3 length equals 19 residues. V dropped 9 bases and J dropped 4 bases, with 31 bases sitting between them. Germline-derived CDR1 and CDR2 are SGHRS and YFSETQ. Points on this clone: Its specificity is not known.

Measured with immunoSEQ multiplex PCR; TCRdb has only the in-frame clones, and not every one. The table lists about 170,000 clones, about nine tenths of them singletons, with 1.6% in the top ten. The chain has TRBV5-1 and TRBJ1-4, with TRBD1 as a possible D gene (6 bases). The sequence derives from an adult in good health. Source: peripheral blood, taken on day 0 of AZD1222 vaccination. The CDR3 DNA is TGCGCCACCTCGCGGGGCAGGGGAGCGGGATCGACAGATAATGAAAAACTGTTTTTT. Encoded protein: CATSRGRGAGSTDNEKLFF.